Only a few counts were recorded for the clone carrying this T cell receptor (beta chain). The antigen is unknown. Germline and junction disagree at one end, which may indicate a read error. cDNA libraries of TCR beta carried unique molecular identifiers. Roughly 0.5 million cDNA molecules were obtained from around 1 to 10 million T cells. Via MiXCR, TCRdb re-called the PCR reads, giving one row per CDR3 protein. The top ten clones hold roughly 4.5% of a sample with about 770,000 distinct CDR3 sequences, roughly 50% of them seen once. These data originate in a study of post-analysis software for immune sequencing data. Study overall: Patients with relapsing-remitting, secondary progressive and progressive-relapsing multiple sclerosis courses were all represented. Study-wide results and caveats: In patients, TRBV5-6, TRBV5-1 and TRBV20-1 belonged to roughly 5 TRBV segments found more frequently than in controls. There was significantly lower normalized Chao1 diversity in multiple sclerosis patients than in controls.

The CDR3 is 15 amino acids. Germline CDR1 and CDR2: SQVTM and ANQGSEA. Specimen: blood. The V gene is TRBV29-1, the J gene TRBJ2-7; TRBD1 might be the D (6 bases). This receptor was taken from a girl aged 5-17 years with multiple sclerosis. CDR3 amino acids: CGVEDLTQGSYEQYF. The CDR3 region has the DNA TGCGGCGTTGAAGATCTGACCCAGGGGAGCTACGAGCAGTACTTC.